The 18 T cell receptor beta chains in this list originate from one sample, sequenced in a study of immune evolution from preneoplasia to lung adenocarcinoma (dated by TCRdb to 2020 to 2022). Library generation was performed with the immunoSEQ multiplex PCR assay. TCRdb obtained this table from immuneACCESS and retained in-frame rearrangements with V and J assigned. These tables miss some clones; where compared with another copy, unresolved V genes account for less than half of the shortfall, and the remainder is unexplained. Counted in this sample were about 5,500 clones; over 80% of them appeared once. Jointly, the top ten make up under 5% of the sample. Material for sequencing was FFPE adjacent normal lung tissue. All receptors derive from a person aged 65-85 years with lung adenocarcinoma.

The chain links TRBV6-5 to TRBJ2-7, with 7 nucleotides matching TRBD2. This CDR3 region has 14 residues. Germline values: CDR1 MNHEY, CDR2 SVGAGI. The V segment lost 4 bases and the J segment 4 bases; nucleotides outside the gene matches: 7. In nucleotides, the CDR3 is TGTGCCAGCAGTTCTCGGGGCGGGAGTTACGAGCAGTACTTC. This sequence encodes CASSSRGGSYEQYF.

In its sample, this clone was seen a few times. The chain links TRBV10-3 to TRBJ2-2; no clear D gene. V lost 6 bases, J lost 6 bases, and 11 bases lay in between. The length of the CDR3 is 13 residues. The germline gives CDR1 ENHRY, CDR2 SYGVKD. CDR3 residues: CAIRPQAPGELFF. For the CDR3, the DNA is TGTGCCATCAGACCTCAGGCTCCCGGGGAGCTGTTTTTT.

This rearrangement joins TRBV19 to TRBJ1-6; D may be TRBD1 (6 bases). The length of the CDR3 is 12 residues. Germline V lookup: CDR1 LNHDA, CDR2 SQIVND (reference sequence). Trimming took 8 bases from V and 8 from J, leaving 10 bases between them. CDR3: CASRRGDSPLHF. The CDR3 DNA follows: TGTGCCAGTCGCAGGGGTGATTCACCCCTCCACTTT.

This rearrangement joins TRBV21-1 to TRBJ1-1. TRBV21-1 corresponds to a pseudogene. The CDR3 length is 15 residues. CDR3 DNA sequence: TGTGCCAGCAGCCGTGGGAGGGAAAGTCGTACTGAAGCTTTCTTT. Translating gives CASSRGRESRTEAFF.

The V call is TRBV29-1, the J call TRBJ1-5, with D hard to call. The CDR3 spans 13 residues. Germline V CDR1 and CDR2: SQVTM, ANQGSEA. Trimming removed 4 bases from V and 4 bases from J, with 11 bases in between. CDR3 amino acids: CSVGFRPNQPQHF. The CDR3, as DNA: TGCAGCGTTGGTTTCCGGCCTAATCAGCCCCAGCATTTT.

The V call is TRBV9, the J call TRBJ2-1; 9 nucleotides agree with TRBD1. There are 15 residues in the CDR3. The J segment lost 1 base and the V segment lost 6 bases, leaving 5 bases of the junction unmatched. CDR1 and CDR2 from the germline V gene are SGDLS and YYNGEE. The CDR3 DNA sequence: TGTGCCAGCACCCAGGGGACAGGGTCCTACAATGAGCAGTTCTTC. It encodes CASTQGTGSYNEQFF.

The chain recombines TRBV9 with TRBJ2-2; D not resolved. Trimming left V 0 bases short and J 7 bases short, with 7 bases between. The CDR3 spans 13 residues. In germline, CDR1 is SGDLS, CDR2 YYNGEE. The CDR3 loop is CASSVVPYGELFF. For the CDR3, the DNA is TGTGCCAGCAGCGTAGTCCCCTACGGGGAGCTGTTTTTT.

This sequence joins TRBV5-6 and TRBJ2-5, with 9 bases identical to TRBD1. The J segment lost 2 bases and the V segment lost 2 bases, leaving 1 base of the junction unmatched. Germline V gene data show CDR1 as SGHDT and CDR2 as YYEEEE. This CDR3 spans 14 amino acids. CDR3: CASSFGTGQETQYF. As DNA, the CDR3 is TGTGCCAGCAGCTTTGGGACAGGGCAAGAGACCCAGTACTTC.

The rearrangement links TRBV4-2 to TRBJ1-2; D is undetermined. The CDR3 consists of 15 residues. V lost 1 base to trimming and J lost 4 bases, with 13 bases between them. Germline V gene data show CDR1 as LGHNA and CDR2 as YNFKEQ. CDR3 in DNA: TGTGCCAGCAGCCAAGGTTCTTCCTGGGCCTATGGCTACACCTTC. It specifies CASSQGSSWAYGYTF.

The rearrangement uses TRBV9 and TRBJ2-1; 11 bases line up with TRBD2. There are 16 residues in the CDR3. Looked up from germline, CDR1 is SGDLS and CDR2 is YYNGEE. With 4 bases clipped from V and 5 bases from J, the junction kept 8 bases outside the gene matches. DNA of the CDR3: TGTGCCAGCAGCCCAATAGCGGGAGGGCCCCACAATGAGCAGTTCTTC. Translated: CASSPIAGGPHNEQFF.

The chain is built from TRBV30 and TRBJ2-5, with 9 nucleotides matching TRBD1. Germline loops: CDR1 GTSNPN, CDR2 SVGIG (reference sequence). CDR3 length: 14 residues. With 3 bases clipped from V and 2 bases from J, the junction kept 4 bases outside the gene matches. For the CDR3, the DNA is TGTGCCTGGAGGTTGACAGGGGGTCAAGAGACCCAGTACTTC. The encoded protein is CAWRLTGGQETQYF.

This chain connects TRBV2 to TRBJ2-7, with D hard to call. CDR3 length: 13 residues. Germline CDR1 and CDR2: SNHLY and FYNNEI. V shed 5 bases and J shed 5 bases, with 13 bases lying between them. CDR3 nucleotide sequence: TGTGCCAGCAGTACCCTCCGAGACCACGAGCAGTACTTC. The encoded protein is CASSTLRDHEQYF.

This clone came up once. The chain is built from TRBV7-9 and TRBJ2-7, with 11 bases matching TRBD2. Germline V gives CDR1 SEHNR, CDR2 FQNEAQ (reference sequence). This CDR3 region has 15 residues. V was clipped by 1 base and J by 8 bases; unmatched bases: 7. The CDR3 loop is CASSLELAGVPKQYF. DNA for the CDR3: TGTGCCAGCAGCTTAGAACTAGCGGGGGTCCCAAAGCAGTACTTC.

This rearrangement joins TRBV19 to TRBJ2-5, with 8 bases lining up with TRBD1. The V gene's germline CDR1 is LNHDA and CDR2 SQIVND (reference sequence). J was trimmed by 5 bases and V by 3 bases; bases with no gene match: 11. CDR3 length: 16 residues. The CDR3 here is CASSISPGGYEETQYF. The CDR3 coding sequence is TGTGCCAGTAGTATCTCCCCAGGGGGCTATGAGGAGACCCAGTACTTC.

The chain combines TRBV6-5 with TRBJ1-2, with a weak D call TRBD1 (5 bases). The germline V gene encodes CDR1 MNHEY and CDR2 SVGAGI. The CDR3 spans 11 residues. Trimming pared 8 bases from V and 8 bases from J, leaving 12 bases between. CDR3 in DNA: TGTGCCAGCGGGGGGACTTACGGCTACACCTTC. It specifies CASGGTYGYTF.

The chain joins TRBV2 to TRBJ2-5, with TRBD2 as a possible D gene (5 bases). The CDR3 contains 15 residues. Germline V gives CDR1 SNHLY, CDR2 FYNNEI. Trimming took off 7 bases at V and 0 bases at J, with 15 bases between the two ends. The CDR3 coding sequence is TGTGCCAGCAAATTAAGCGGCGCGGACCAAGAGACCCAGTACTTC. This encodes CASKLSGADQETQYF.

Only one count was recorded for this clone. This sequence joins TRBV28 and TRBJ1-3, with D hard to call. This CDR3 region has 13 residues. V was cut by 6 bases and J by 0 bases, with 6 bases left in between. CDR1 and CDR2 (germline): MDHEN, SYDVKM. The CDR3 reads CASRPNSGNTIYF. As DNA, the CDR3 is TGTGCCAGCAGACCGAACTCTGGAAACACCATATATTTT.

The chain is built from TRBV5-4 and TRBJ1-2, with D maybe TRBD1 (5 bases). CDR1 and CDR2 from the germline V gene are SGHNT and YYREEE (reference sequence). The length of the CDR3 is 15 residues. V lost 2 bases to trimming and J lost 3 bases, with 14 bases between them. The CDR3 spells CASSLSRPGDYGYTF. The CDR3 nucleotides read TGTGCCAGCAGCTTATCGCGCCCGGGGGACTATGGCTACACCTTC.